These 16 T cell receptor beta chains were sequenced from one sample in a study of regulatory T cells in long-lasting Graves disease. With iRepertoire HTBI primers and Arm-PCR of CDR3 regions, TCR beta libraries were built. TCRdb used MiXCR to reprocess the multiplex PCR reads, holding one entry per CDR3 protein. The profile shows a few hundred thousand distinct CDR3 sequences, about a quarter of them singletons. Noted time point: persistent/refractory GD, antithyroid drugs over 5 years with positive TRAb. Isolated PBMC RNA provided the starting material for the TCR library. Sequences were derived from peripheral blood mononuclear cells (PBMCs), sampled when the disease was refractory, from a patient treated with antithyroid drugs. These receptors were taken from a female donor with Graves disease.

This clonotype was counted between two and nine times. CDR3 region: CASSIAGQLGTEAFF. The CDR3 DNA is TGTGCCAGTAGTATAGCGGGACAGCTGGGCACTGAAGCTTTCTTT. The chain uses TRBV19 and TRBJ1-1, with 7 bases aligning to TRBD1. Germline values: CDR1 LNHDA, CDR2 SQIVND (reference sequence). Trimming at V came to 1 base and at J to 4 bases, leaving 6 bases not matched to a gene. The CDR3 runs 15 residues.

This clonotype was detected many times. The rearrangement joins TRBV6-2 or TRBV6-3 to TRBJ2-5; either TRBD1 or TRBD2 may supply D (5 bases each). The CDR3 runs 14 residues. The V and J ends lost 0 bases and 7 bases respectively, with 12 bases between them. From germline, CDR1 is MNHEY and CDR2 SVGEGT. As DNA, the CDR3 is TGTGCCAGCAGTTACTCAGGGACGTCAGGGACCCAGTACTTC. Translation gives CASSYSGTSGTQYF.

V is TRBV2 and J is TRBJ2-1; 8 nucleotides match TRBD2. Per the germline V gene, CDR1 is SNHLY and CDR2 is FYNNEI. J gave up 3 bases and V 4 bases, and 8 bases lay outside the gene matches. CDR3 length: 16 residues. The CDR3 coding sequence is TGTGCCAGCAGTGTGAGCGGGAGTGTTTACTACAATGAGCAGTTCTTC. Encoded protein: CASSVSGSVYYNEQFF.

V and J are TRBV4-1 and TRBJ2-2, with TRBD1 as a possible D gene (5 bases). This CDR3 region has 17 residues. Germline V gives CDR1 MGHRA, CDR2 YSYEKL. V was clipped by 2 bases and J by 0 bases, with 13 bases between them. CDR3 sequence (DNA): TGCGCCAGCAGCCAACCACGGCAGGGCGCGAACACCGGGGAGCTGTTTTTT. This encodes CASSQPRQGANTGELFF.

This clonotype was picked up many times. The rearrangement links TRBV20-1 to TRBJ1-1; no reliable D call. V lost 4 bases and J lost 0, with 12 bases in between. The CDR3 extends over 14 amino acids. Germline V gene sequence: CDR1 DFQATT, CDR2 SNEGSKA (reference sequence). The CDR3 DNA sequence: TGCAGTGCTAAATGGGGAGCTTTGAACACTGAAGCTTTCTTT. The encoded protein is CSAKWGALNTEAFF.

As DNA, the CDR3 is TGTGCCAGCAGCTTAAATCGGGCCCAGGGGATAGAGACCCAGTACTTC. It codes for CASSLNRAQGIETQYF. The chain has TRBV7-9 and TRBJ2-5; D perhaps matches TRBD1 (6 bases). The length of the CDR3 is 16 residues. V lost 2 bases and J lost 4, with 17 bases in between. Germline CDR1 is SEHNR and CDR2 is FQNEAQ (reference sequence). The variable domain in full, with the rest retrieved from reference TRBV7-9 and TRBJ2-5, is DTGVSQNPRHKITKRGQNVTFRCDPISEHNRLYWYRQTLGQGPEFLTYFQNEAQLEKSRLLSDRFSAERPKGSFSTLEIQRTEQGDSAMYLCASSLNRAQGIETQYFGPGTRLLVL.

This clonotype appeared many times. The chain links TRBV12-3 or TRBV12-4 to TRBJ2-5; TRBD2 agrees at 13 bases. Trimming cost V 4 bases and J 2 bases; bases outside gene matches: 7. This CDR3 has 17 amino acids. The CDR3 region is CASSSYRGLAGQETQYF. CDR3 bases: TGTGCCAGCAGTTCCTACCGGGGACTAGCGGGACAAGAGACCCAGTACTTC.

This clonotype was recorded a few times. The gene calls are TRBV6-5 and TRBJ1-3; D ambiguous. Germline V CDR1 and CDR2: MNHEY, SVGAGI. The V end was cut by 0 bases, the J end by 1 base, with 7 bases between. This CDR3 contains 15 residues. Written as DNA, the CDR3 is TGTGCCAGCAGTTACTCACTCGGATCTGGAAACACCATATATTTT. This codes for CASSYSLGSGNTIYF.

In this sample, this clonotype turned up once. This sequence joins TRBV6-2 or TRBV6-3 and TRBJ1-1; D is uncertain. The CDR3 spans 15 residues. CDR1 and CDR2 (germline): MNHEY, SVGEGT. V lost 0 bases and J 1 base, leaving 9 bases between the germline ends. This chain's CDR3 is CASSYSRRANTEAFF. CDR3 in DNA: TGTGCCAGCAGTTACTCCAGGCGAGCGAACACTGAAGCTTTCTTT.

This clonotype showed up many times. The V gene is TRBV12-3 or TRBV12-4, the J gene TRBJ1-1, with D perhaps TRBD1 (5 bases). Trimming took 7 bases from V and 10 from J, leaving 22 bases between them. There are 14 residues in the CDR3. The CDR3: CASIPSGGGLGAFF. DNA for the CDR3: TGTGCCAGCATTCCCTCTGGGGGAGGGCTGGGAGCTTTCTTT.

With regard to this clonotype: Compared with germline, one end of the junction differs, possibly owing to a read error. This rearrangement joins TRBV12-3 or TRBV12-4 to TRBJ2-2; D perhaps matches TRBD2 (5 bases). The CDR3 runs 15 residues. The CDR3 sequence is CVSSLDPSPFGELSF. The CDR3 DNA follows: TGTGTCAGCAGTTTAGACCCCAGCCCTTTCGGGGAGCTGTCTTTT.

V gene TRBV5-1 combines with J gene TRBJ2-7, with D perhaps TRBD1 (6 bases). The CDR3 is made up of 14 amino acids. The V end was cut by 7 bases, the J end by 3 bases, with 17 bases between. Germline V CDR1 and CDR2: SGHRS, YFSETQ. The CDR3 bases are TGCGCCAGCCGCCGGGCAGGACAGAGCTACGAGCAGTACTTC. Translated, it gives CASRRAGQSYEQYF.

This clonotype was found a few times. This rearrangement joins TRBV19 to TRBJ2-5, with a tentative D call TRBD1 (6 bases). There are 18 residues in the CDR3. Trimming cost V 1 base and J 2 bases, with 20 bases left between them. Germline V lookup: CDR1 LNHDA, CDR2 SQIVND (reference sequence). CDR3 DNA: TGTGCCAGTAGTATAGGTTTACGACAGGCTACGGGGCAAGAGACCCAGTACTTC. Translating gives CASSIGLRQATGQETQYF.

The CDR3 nucleotides read TGTGCCAGCAGCCCGGGAGCGGGATTCTCCTACGAGCAGTACTTC. It translates to CASSPGAGFSYEQYF. The chain joins TRBV13 to TRBJ2-7; 7 positions agree with TRBD2. Germline V gives CDR1 PRHDT, CDR2 FYEKMQ (reference sequence). Germline trimming cut 5 bases from V and 0 bases from J; bases unmatched to any gene: 7. The CDR3 spans 15 residues.

CDR3 in amino acids: CASRSRGGSTEAFF. Here the CDR3 DNA reads TGTGCCAGCAGGTCGAGGGGGGGGTCCACTGAAGCTTTCTTT. The rearrangement uses TRBV7-9 and TRBJ1-1; possibly TRBD1 for D (6 bases). The V end lost 6 bases, the J end lost 4 bases, and 15 bases lay between the germline ends. Germline lookup yields CDR1 SEHNR and CDR2 FQNEAQ (reference sequence). The length of the CDR3 is 14 residues. Complete variable domain (other parts from reference TRBV7-9 and TRBJ1-1): DTGVSQNPRHKITKRGQNVTFRCDPISEHNRLYWYRQTLGQGPEFLTYFQNEAQLEKSRLLSDRFSAERPKGSFSTLEIQRTEQGDSAMYLCASRSRGGSTEAFFGQGTRLTVV.

This clonotype has only a few counts. This chain links TRBV29-1 with TRBJ1-1; 9 positions match TRBD1. Trimming at V came to 6 bases and at J to 8 bases, leaving 7 bases not matched to a gene. The CDR3 has 12 amino acids. Germline CDR1 SQVTM, CDR2 ANQGSEA. The CDR3 DNA sequence: TGCAGCGTATTACCGGGACAGGGAGAAGCTTTCTTT. Amino acids: CSVLPGQGEAFF.